A single sample is the source of the 16 T cell receptor beta chains below, sequenced in a study of blood T cells in healthy people across ages. A second PCR of roughly 7 to 11 cycles used a sample-barcoded 5' primer and a J-beta primer mix. MiXCR, run by TCRdb on the 5' RACE reads, gives a single entry per CDR3 protein. The sample lists 1.5 million to 2 million distinct CDR3 sequences, roughly 27% occurring once. Sequences were obtained from blood. These receptors originate from a woman aged 25-40 years in good health.

The chain has TRBV6-6 and TRBJ2-4; 7 bases are shared with TRBD1. Trimming took 2 bases from V and 0 from J; bases not matched to a gene: 7. This CDR3 is built from 17 residues. CDR1 MNHNY and CDR2 SVGAGI come from the germline V gene (reference sequence). CDR3 sequence: CASSYPTGDLAKNIQYF. The CDR3 DNA is TGTGCCAGCAGTTACCCTACAGGGGATCTAGCCAAAAACATTCAGTACTTC.

The J gene is TRBJ2-1, the V gene TRBV10-3; D may be TRBD2 (5 bases). CDR1 ENHRY and CDR2 SYGVKD come from the germline V gene. The CDR3 has 14 residues. V lost 8 bases to trimming and J lost 0 bases, with 11 bases between them. The CDR3 here is CAILREGSYNEQFF. For the CDR3, the DNA is TGTGCCATCTTGAGGGAAGGCTCCTACAATGAGCAGTTCTTC.

The chain joins TRBV5-1 to TRBJ2-1; 9 positions agree with TRBD2. The V gene's germline CDR1 is SGHRS and CDR2 YFSETQ. The CDR3 covers 14 residues. The junction had 3 bases not matched to a gene; V was cut back by 5 bases and J by 3 bases. DNA of the CDR3: TGCGCCAGCAGGGTGACTAGCGGCTACAATGAGCAGTTCTTC. This translates into CASRVTSGYNEQFF.

This chain links TRBV5-1 with TRBJ2-5; TRBD2 aligns across 7 bases. This CDR3 has 15 residues. V trimming: 3 bases; J trimming: 5 bases; junction bases outside the gene matches: 10. Per germline, CDR1 SGHRS and CDR2 YFSETQ. CDR3 region: CASSSEPGLLETQYF. The CDR3, as DNA: TGCGCCAGCAGCTCCGAACCGGGACTATTGGAGACCCAGTACTTC.

There are a few counts of this clonotype. V and J are TRBV20-1 and TRBJ2-1; D uncertain. There are 13 residues in the CDR3. The V and J ends lost 3 bases and 8 bases respectively, with 14 bases between them. Germline assignment: CDR1 DFQATT and CDR2 SNEGSKA (reference sequence). As DNA, the CDR3 is TGCAGTGCTAGTTTTGCGACTGCCGATGAGCAGTTCTTC. Protein product: CSASFATADEQFF.

There are many counts of this clonotype. The chain joins TRBV12-3 or TRBV12-4 to TRBJ2-7; D may be TRBD2 (6 bases). Trimming stripped 3 bases from V and 3 bases from J, with 18 bases between. This CDR3 contains 16 residues. This CDR3 reads CASSFEYGRANYEQYF. The CDR3 DNA reads as TGTGCCAGCAGTTTTGAGTACGGGAGAGCGAACTACGAGCAGTACTTC.

The rearrangement joins TRBV4-3 to TRBJ2-7; the match to TRBD2 covers 9 bases. The CDR3 is 16 residues long. V lost 3 bases to trimming and J lost 7 bases; unmatched junction nucleotides: 13. In germline, CDR1 is LGHNA, CDR2 YSLEER. In nucleotides, the CDR3 is TGCGCCAGCAGCCAGGGAAGCGGGAGGACATACAATGAGCAGTACTTC. Its translation: CASSQGSGRTYNEQYF.

The chain couples TRBV18 to TRBJ1-2, with D maybe TRBD1 (5 bases). The V end lost 2 bases, the J end lost 7 bases, and 14 bases lay between the germline ends. The CDR3 has 14 amino acids. Germline CDR1 reads KGHSH; CDR2 reads LQKENI. In nucleotides, the CDR3 is TGTGCCAGCTCACCAGAAGTTACTAGGGGTGGCTACACCTTC. Translated, it gives CASSPEVTRGGYTF.

This clonotype was observed many times. The chain employs TRBV6-5 and TRBJ2-1, with TRBD2 matching 10 bases. There are 15 residues in the CDR3. V lost 7 bases to trimming and J lost 4 bases; unmatched junction nucleotides: 7. The germline V gene encodes CDR1 MNHEY and CDR2 SVGAGI. The DNA of the CDR3 is TGTGCCAGCACGAGAGCGGGGGGGCCGTACAATGAGCAGTTCTTC. Translating gives CASTRAGGPYNEQFF.

This clonotype has only one observation. This chain uses TRBV10-3 with TRBJ2-1; TRBD2 matches at 9 bases. The end of the DNA fits TRBJ2-7 better, so the J call may be wrong. Per germline, CDR1 ENHRY and CDR2 SYGVKD. The CDR3 covers 14 residues. The CDR3 sequence is CAISGGGLANEQYF. CDR3 bases: TGTGCCATCAGTGGAGGGGGACTAGCCAATGAGCAGTACTTC.

This CDR3 reads CASSNRDLAGYTF. CDR3 sequence (DNA): TGTGCCAGCAGTAACCGGGACCTAGCGGGCTACACCTTC. V gene TRBV6-6 combines with J gene TRBJ1-2; D is possibly TRBD1 (5 bases). Germline V gene sequence: CDR1 MNHNY, CDR2 SVGAGI (reference sequence). V was clipped by 5 bases and J by 8 bases, with 15 bases between them. CDR3 length: 13 amino acids.

Written as DNA, the CDR3 is TGTGCCAGCAGCTCGGGGGCGCCGTACTCACCCCTCCACTTT. Translated: CASSSGAPYSPLHF. The rearrangement links TRBV5-5 to TRBJ1-6, with D tentatively TRBD1 (6 bases). V dropped 3 bases and J dropped 10 bases, with 14 bases sitting between them. The CDR3 totals 14 residues. Germline V gene sequence: CDR1 SGHKS, CDR2 YYEKEE (reference sequence).

The J gene is TRBJ1-1, the V gene TRBV3-1; D is perhaps TRBD1 (6 bases). The CDR3 consists of 13 residues. Germline lookup yields CDR1 LGHDT and CDR2 YNNKEL (reference sequence). V dropped 3 bases and J dropped 8 bases, with 13 bases sitting between them. CDR3 bases: TGTGCCAGCAGCCACGGGACACATAAAGAAGCTTTCTTT. It encodes CASSHGTHKEAFF.

This clonotype was detected many times. The chain recombines TRBV29-1 with TRBJ1-2; D gene uncertain. The germline V and J ends were trimmed by 3 bases and 4 bases, with 9 bases remaining between them. The CDR3 is 12 amino acids. Germline-derived CDR1 and CDR2 are SQVTM and ANQGSEA. CDR3 loop: CSVEWWGYGYTF. CDR3 DNA sequence: TGCAGCGTTGAGTGGTGGGGCTATGGCTACACCTTC.

The gene calls are TRBV20-1 and TRBJ2-1, with TRBD2 matching over 9 bases. Germline V gene sequence: CDR1 DFQATT, CDR2 SNEGSKA (reference sequence). V was clipped by 6 bases and J by 11 bases; unmatched bases: 8. This CDR3 comprises 12 residues. Here the CDR3 reads CSAKRGAVKQFF. The CDR3 DNA sequence: TGCAGTGCGAAGCGGGGGGCAGTTAAGCAGTTCTTC.

The chain is built from TRBV6-5 and TRBJ1-5; 8 bases match TRBD1. CDR3 length: 16 residues. The trim removed 6 bases at V and 0 bases at J, leaving 7 bases unmatched. Germline values: CDR1 MNHEY, CDR2 SVGAGI. The CDR3 protein is CASRRQGQDSNQPQHF. The CDR3 DNA reads TGTGCCAGCAGACGACAGGGACAGGATAGCAATCAGCCCCAGCATTTT.